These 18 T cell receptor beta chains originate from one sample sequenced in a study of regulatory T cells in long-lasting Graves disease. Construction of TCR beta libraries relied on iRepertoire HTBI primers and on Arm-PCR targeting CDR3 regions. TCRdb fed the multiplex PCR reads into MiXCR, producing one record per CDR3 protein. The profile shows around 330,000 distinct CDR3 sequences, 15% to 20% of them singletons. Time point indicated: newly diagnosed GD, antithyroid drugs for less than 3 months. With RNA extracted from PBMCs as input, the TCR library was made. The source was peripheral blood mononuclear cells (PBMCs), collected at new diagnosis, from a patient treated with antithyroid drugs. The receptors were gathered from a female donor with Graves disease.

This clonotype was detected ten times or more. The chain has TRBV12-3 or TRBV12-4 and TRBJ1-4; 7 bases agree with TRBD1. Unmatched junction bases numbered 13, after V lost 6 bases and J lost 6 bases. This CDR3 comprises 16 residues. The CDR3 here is CASRSDRAGVDEKLFF. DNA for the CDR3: TGTGCCAGCAGATCTGACAGGGCGGGGGTAGATGAAAAACTGTTTTTT.

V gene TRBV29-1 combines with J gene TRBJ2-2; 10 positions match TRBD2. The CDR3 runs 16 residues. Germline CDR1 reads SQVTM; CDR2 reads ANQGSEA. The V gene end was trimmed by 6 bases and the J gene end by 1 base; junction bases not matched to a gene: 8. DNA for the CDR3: TGCAGCGTGGTGGCTAGCGGGAGCGGGAACACCGGGGAGCTGTTTTTT. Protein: CSVVASGSGNTGELFF.

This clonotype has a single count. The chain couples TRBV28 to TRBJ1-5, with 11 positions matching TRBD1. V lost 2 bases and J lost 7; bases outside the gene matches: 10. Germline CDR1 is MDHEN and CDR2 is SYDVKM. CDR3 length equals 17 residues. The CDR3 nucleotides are TGTGCCAGCAGTTTACCCGGGACAGGGGGACCATGGCAGCCCCAGCATTTT. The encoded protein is CASSLPGTGGPWQPQHF.

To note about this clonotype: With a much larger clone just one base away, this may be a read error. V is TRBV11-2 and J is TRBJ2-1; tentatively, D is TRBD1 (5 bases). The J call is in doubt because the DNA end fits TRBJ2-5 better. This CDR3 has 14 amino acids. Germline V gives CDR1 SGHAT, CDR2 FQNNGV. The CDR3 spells CACSSQDSQETQYF. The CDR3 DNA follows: TGTGCCTGCAGCTCCCAAGACAGCCAAGAGACCCAGTACTTC.

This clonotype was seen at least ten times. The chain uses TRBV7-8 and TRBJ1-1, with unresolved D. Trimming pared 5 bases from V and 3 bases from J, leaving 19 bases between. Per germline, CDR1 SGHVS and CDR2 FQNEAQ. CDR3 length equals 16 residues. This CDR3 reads CASSPTGGNQDTEAFF. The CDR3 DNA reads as TGTGCCAGCAGCCCGACCGGAGGGAACCAAGACACTGAAGCTTTCTTT.

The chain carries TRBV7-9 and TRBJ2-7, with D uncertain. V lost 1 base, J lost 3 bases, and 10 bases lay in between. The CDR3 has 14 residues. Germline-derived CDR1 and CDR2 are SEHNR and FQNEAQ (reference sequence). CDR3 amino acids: CASSLGSSHYEQYF. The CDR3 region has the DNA TGTGCCAGCAGCTTAGGCAGCTCCCACTACGAGCAGTACTTC.

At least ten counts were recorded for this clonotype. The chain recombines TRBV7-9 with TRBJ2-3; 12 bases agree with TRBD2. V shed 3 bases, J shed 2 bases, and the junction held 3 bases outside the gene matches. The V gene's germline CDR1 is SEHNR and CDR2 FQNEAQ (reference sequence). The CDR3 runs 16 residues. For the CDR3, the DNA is TGTGCCAGCAGCTTCGGACTAGCGGGATACACAGATACGCAGTATTTT. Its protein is CASSFGLAGYTDTQYF. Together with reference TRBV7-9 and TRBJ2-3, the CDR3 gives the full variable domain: DTGVSQNPRHKITKRGQNVTFRCDPISEHNRLYWYRQTLGQGPEFLTYFQNEAQLEKSRLLSDRFSAERPKGSFSTLEIQRTEQGDSAMYLCASSFGLAGYTDTQYFGPGTRLTVL.

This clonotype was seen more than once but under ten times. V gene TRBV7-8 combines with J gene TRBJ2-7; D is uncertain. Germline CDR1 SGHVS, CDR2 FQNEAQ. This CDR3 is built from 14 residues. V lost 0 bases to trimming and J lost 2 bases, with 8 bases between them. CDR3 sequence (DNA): TGTGCCAGCAGCTTAGCTGGCAACACCTACGAGCAGTACTTC. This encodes CASSLAGNTYEQYF.

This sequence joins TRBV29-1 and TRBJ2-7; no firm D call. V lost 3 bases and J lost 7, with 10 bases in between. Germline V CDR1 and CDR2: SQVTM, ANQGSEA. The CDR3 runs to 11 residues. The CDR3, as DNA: TGCAGCGTTGAGATCTTAAGGGAGCAGTACTTC. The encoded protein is CSVEILREQYF.

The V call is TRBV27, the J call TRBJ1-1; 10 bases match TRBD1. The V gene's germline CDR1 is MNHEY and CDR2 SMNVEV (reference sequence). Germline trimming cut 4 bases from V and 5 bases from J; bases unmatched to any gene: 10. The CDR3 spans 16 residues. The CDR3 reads CASSSDRGLLSTEAFF. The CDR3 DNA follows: TGTGCCAGCAGTTCCGACAGGGGGCTTTTGAGTACTGAAGCTTTCTTT.

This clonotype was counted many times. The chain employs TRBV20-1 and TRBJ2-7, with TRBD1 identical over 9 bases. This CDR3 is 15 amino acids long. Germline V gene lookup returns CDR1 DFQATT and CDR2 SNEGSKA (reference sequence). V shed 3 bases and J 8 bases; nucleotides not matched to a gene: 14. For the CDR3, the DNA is TGCAGTGCTAGGACTTGGGACAGGGAAGATACGAAGCAGTACTTC. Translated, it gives CSARTWDREDTKQYF.

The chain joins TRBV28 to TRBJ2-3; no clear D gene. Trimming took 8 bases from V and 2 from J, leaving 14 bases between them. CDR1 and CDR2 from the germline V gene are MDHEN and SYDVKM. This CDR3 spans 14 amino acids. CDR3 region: CASGRADFTDTQYF. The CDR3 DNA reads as TGTGCCAGCGGACGAGCAGACTTCACAGATACGCAGTATTTT.

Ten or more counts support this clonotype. The CDR3 here is CASRIDRGRGNTIYF. DNA for the CDR3: TGTGCCAGCAGGATCGACAGGGGGAGAGGAAACACCATATATTTT. The V and J genes are TRBV12-3 or TRBV12-4 and TRBJ1-3; 9 positions agree with TRBD1. The CDR3 sequence is 15 residues long. J was trimmed by 4 bases and V by 6 bases; bases with no gene match: 7.

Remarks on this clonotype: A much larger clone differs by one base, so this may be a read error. The CDR3 loop is CASRSTKRTEKLFF. CDR3 in DNA: TGTGCCAGTAGATCTACGAAACGAACTGAAAAACTGTTTTTT. The chain has TRBV19 and TRBJ1-4; D not resolved. The CDR3 loop spans 14 amino acids. V lost 6 bases and J 7 bases, leaving 15 bases between the germline ends. Germline V gene lookup returns CDR1 LNHDA and CDR2 SQIVND (reference sequence). The complete variable domain, with remaining parts taken from reference TRBV19 and TRBJ1-4, reads DGGITQSPKYLFRKEGQNVTLSCEQNLNHDAMYWYRQDPGQGLRLIYYSQIVNDFQKGDIAEGYSVSREKKESFPLTVTSAQKNPTAFYLCASRSTKRTEKLFFGSGTQLSVL.

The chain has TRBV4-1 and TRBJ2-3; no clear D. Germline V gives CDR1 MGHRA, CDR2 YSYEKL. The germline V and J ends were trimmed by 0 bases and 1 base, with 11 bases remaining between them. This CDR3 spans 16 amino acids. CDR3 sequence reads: CASSQEEFSGTDTQYF. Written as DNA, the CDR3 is TGCGCCAGCAGCCAAGAGGAGTTCTCTGGCACAGATACGCAGTATTTT.

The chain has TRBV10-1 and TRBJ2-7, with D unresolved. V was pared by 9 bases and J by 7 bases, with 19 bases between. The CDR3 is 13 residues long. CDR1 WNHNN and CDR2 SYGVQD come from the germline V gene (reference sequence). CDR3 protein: CAREPVTYNEQYF. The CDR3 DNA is TGCGCCAGGGAGCCGGTCACCTACAATGAGCAGTACTTC.

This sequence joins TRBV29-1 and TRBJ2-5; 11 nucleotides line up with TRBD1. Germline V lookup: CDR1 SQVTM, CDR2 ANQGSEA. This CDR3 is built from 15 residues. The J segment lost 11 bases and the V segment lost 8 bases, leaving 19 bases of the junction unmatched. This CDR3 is CSPFFRDRGFDEQYF. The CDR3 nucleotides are TGCAGCCCATTTTTCCGGGACAGGGGGTTCGATGAGCAGTACTTC.

This CDR3 reads CSVLTIQETQYF. Here the CDR3 DNA reads TGCAGTGTCCTGACTATTCAAGAGACCCAGTACTTC. The chain employs TRBV20-1 and TRBJ2-5, with D maybe TRBD2 (5 bases). Germline V gene lookup returns CDR1 DFQATT and CDR2 SNEGSKA (reference sequence). Trimming took off 7 bases at V and 2 bases at J, with 11 bases between the two ends. The CDR3 is 12 amino acids.